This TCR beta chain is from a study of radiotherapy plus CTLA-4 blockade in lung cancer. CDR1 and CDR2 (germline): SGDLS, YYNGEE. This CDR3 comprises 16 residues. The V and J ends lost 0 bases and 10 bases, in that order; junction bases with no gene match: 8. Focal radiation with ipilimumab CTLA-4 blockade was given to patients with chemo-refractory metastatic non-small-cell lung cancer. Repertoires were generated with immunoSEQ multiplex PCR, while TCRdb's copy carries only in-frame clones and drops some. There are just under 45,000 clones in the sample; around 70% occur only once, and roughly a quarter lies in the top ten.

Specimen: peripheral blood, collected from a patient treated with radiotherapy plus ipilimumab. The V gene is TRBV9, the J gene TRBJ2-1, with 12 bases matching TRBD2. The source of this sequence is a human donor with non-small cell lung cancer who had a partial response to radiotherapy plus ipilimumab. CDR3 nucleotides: TGTGCCAGCAGCGTAGCGTCTAGCGGGGGGGCAAGGGAGCAGTTCTTC. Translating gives CASSVASSGGAREQFF.